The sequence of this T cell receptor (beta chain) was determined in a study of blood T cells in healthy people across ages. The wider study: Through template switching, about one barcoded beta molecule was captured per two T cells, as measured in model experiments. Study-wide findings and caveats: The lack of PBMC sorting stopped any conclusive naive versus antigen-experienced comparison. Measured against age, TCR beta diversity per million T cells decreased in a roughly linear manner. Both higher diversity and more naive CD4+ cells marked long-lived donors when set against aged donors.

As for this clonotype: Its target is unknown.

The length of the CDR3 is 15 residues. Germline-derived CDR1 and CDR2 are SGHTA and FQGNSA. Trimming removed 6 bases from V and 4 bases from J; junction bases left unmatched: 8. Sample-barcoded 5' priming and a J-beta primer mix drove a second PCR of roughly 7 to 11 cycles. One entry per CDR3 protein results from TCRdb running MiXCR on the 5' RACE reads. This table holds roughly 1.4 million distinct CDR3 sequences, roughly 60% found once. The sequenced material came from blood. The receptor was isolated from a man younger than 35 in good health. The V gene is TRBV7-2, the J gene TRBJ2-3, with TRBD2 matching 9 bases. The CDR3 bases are TGTGCCAGCAGTTCCGCCTGGACTAGCGCAGATACGCAGTATTTT. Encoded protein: CASSSAWTSADTQYF.